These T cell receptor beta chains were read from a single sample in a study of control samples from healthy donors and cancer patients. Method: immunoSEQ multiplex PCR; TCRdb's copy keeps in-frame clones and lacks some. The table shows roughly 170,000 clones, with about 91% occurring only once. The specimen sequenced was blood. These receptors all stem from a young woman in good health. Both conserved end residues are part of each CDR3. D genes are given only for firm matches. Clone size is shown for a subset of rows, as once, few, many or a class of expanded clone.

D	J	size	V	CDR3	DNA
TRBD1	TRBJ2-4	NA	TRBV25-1	CASTTGGVNIQYF	TGTGCCAGCACCACAGGGGGCGTTAACATTCAGTACTTC
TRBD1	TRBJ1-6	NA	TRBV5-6	CASSEGQGISPLHF	TGTGCCAGCAGCGAGGGACAGGGGATATCACCCCTCCACTTT
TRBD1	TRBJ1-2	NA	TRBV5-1	CASSAQGQGMVGYTF	TGCGCCAGCAGCGCCCAGGGACAGGGGATGGTTGGCTACACCTTC
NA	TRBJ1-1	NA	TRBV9	CASSVADNTEAFF	TGTGCCAGCAGCGTGGCAGATAACACTGAAGCTTTCTTT
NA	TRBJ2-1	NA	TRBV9	CASSVGDFYNEQFF	TGTGCCAGCAGCGTAGGGGACTTCTACAATGAGCAGTTCTTC
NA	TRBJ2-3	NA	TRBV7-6	CASSFGGNTDTQYF	TGTGCCAGCAGCTTCGGGGGAAACACAGATACGCAGTATTTT
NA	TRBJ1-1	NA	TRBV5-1	CASSPRRDHTEAFF	TGCGCCAGCAGCCCCCGGAGGGACCACACTGAAGCTTTCTTT
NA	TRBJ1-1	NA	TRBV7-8	CASSPQINTEAFF	TGTGCCAGCAGCCCCCAGATAAACACTGAAGCTTTCTTT
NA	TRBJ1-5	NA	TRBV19	CASSMGQGNQPQHF	TGTGCCAGTAGTATGGGCCAGGGCAATCAGCCCCAGCATTTT
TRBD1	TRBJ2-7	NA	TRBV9	CASSGTGNEQYF	TGTGCCAGCAGCGGGACAGGGAACGAGCAGTACTTC
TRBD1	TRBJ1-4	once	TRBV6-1	CASSENIGQGGDEKLFF	TGTGCCAGCAGTGAAAATATAGGACAGGGGGGGGATGAAAAACTGTTTTTT
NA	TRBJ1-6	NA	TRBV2	CATLGAGDWALHF	TGTGCCACCCTCGGGGCAGGTGATTGGGCCCTCCACTTT
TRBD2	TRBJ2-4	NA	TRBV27	CASSLWGGENIQYF	TGTGCCAGCAGTTTATGGGGGGGGGAAAACATTCAGTACTTC
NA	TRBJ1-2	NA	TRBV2	CASSLAYYGYTF	TGTGCCAGCAGCTTGGCGTACTATGGCTACACCTTC
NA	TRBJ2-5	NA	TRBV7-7	CASSLGRQETQYF	TGTGCTAGCAGCTTAGGACGGCAAGAGACCCAGTACTTC
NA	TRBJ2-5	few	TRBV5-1	CASSFQETQYF	TGCGCCAGCAGCTTTCAAGAGACCCAGTACTTC
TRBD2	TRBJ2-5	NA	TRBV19	CARGGLPGGQYF	TGTGCCAGGGGGGGACTACCCGGTGGCCAGTACTTC
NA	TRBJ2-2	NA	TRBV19	CASSMQQGRTGELFF	TGTGCCAGTAGTATGCAGCAGGGTAGAACCGGGGAGCTGTTTTTT
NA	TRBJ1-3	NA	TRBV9	CASSATASRDTIYF	TGTGCCAGCAGCGCGACCGCCAGCCGGGACACCATATATTTT
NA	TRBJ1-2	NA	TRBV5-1	CASSPLGTYRDYGYTF	TGCGCCAGCAGCCCCCTCGGGACATATCGGGACTATGGCTACACCTTC